Each of the 25 T cell receptor beta chains below was sequenced from the same sample in a study of CD8+CD57+ T cells in acquired aplastic anemia. Genomic DNA, serving as template, underwent TCR beta VDJ and CDR3 profiling. One entry per CDR3 protein, called by TCRdb with MiXCR from the reads. The sample contains about 71,000 distinct CDR3 sequences, roughly half of which appear only once. Material for sequencing was sorted CD4+, CD8+, or CD8+CD57+ T cells (not recorded which) from PBMCs. Source of these receptors: a human donor in good health, serving as a control.

A remark on this clonotype: Germline is not matched at one junction end, which may reflect a read error. This chain links TRBV24-1 with TRBJ1-1, with D uncertain. Germline V gene data show CDR1 as KGHDR and CDR2 as SFDVKD. This CDR3 region has 9 residues. For the CDR3, the DNA is TGTGCCACCAGTGATTATCACAGCTTT. Translating it yields CATSDYHSF.

The chain employs TRBV9 and TRBJ1-1, with D possibly matching TRBD1 (6 bases). The germline V gene has CDR1 SGDLS and CDR2 YYNGEE. V was pared by 6 bases and J by 4 bases, with 16 bases between. The CDR3 has 14 residues. CDR3 sequence (DNA): TGTGCCAGCAACGCACAGGGCGATGGCACTGAAGCTTTCTTT. Translation gives CASNAQGDGTEAFF. Full variable domain (rest looked up from reference TRBV9 and TRBJ1-1): DSGVTQTPKHLITATGQRVTLRCSPRSGDLSVYWYQQSLDQGLQFLIQYYNGEERAKGNILERFSAQQFPDLHSELNLSSLELGDSALYFCASNAQGDGTEAFFGQGTRLTVV.

V usage is TRBV5-1 and J usage is TRBJ2-7; a weak D match, TRBD1 (8 bases). Between the trimmed V and J ends, which lost 5 bases and 6 bases, there was a span of 18 bases. Germline values: CDR1 SGHRS, CDR2 YFSETQ. The CDR3 is 14 amino acids. The DNA of the CDR3 is TGCGCCAGCAGAAGGACAGGGAGGGTATGCGAGCAGTACGTC. This sequence encodes CASRRTGRVCEQYV.

This chain connects TRBV20-1 to TRBJ1-2; possible D gene TRBD1, 6 bases. The germline CDR1 and CDR2 sequences are DFQATT and SNEGSKA (reference sequence). The CDR3 loop spans 12 amino acids. Trimming removed 2 bases at V and 6 bases at J, with 10 bases between. In DNA, the CDR3 is TGCAGTGCTAGACAGGGGAACGATGGCTACACCTTC. Translating gives CSARQGNDGYTF.

This clonotype was found many times. The V call is TRBV20-1, the J call TRBJ1-2, with TRBD1 matching 8 bases. The CDR3 has 14 amino acids. Germline CDR1 reads DFQATT; CDR2 reads SNEGSKA (reference sequence). Unmatched junction bases numbered 11, after V lost 3 bases and J lost 8 bases. The CDR3 bases are TGCAGTGCTAGTGCGCAGCAGGGGGCTGGCGGCTACACCTTC. Translation gives CSASAQQGAGGYTF.

Many counts were recorded for this clonotype. The chain has TRBV5-6 and TRBJ1-1; D perhaps matches TRBD1 (5 bases). V lost 5 bases and J lost 3, with 14 bases in between. CDR1 is SGHDT, CDR2 YYEEEE, per germline. CDR3 length equals 14 residues. The CDR3 DNA sequence: TGTGCCAGCAGGCCGGGACTGAACTACACTGAAGCTTTCTTT. It specifies CASRPGLNYTEAFF.

The CDR3 DNA follows: TGTGCCAGCAGCTTGGGTAGGTTCGACACCGGGGAGCTGTTTTTT. It codes for CASSLGRFDTGELFF. V usage is TRBV7-2 and J usage is TRBJ2-2; D gene uncertain. In germline, CDR1 is SGHTA, CDR2 FQGNSA. This CDR3 contains 15 residues. Trimming shortened V by 3 bases and J by 3 bases, and 11 bases separated the two germline ends.

This chain links TRBV12-5 with TRBJ1-6, with no clear D. CDR1 and CDR2 (germline): LGHNT, FRNRAP. This CDR3 has 14 amino acids. CDR3 sequence: CASSPSGVNSPLHF. CDR3 bases: TGTGCCAGCAGTCCCTCGGGAGTTAATTCACCCCTCCACTTT.

The rearrangement joins TRBV20-1 to TRBJ2-5; 11 bases agree with TRBD2. V was clipped by 3 bases and J by 5 bases; unmatched bases: 5. Germline V gene data show CDR1 as DFQATT and CDR2 as SNEGSKA (reference sequence). The CDR3 spans 14 residues. The CDR3 protein is CSASTSGGWETQYF. The CDR3 DNA reads TGCAGTGCTAGTACTAGCGGGGGATGGGAGACCCAGTACTTC.

The chain uses TRBV14 and TRBJ2-5, with 9 bases that match TRBD1. Trimming took 4 bases from V and 1 from J; bases not matched to a gene: 10. Germline assignment: CDR1 SGHDN and CDR2 FVKESK. The CDR3 length is 17 residues. CDR3 sequence (DNA): TGTGCCAGCAGCCCAGGGACAGGGCAGGAGGGCCAAGAGACCCAGTACTTC. It is translated as CASSPGTGQEGQETQYF.

This clonotype appeared many times. This chain uses TRBV12-3 or TRBV12-4 with TRBJ2-3; maybe TRBD2 (6 bases). The CDR3 covers 12 residues. Trimming took 7 bases from V and 5 from J, leaving 10 bases between them. DNA of the CDR3: TGTGCCAGCACCCTTAGCGGAGATACGCAGTATTTT. As protein: CASTLSGDTQYF.

The chain couples TRBV5-4 to TRBJ1-2; D possibly corresponds to TRBD1 (6 bases). V lost 1 base and J 3 bases, leaving 31 bases between the germline ends. The CDR3 has 21 amino acids. From germline, CDR1 is SGHNT and CDR2 YYREEE (reference sequence). DNA of the CDR3: TGTGCCAGCAGCTTGTTTATTAGTAGTTGGGACACCGAGCCGAAAGACTATGGCTACACCTTC. It encodes CASSLFISSWDTEPKDYGYTF.

This clonotype was seen at least ten times. V gene TRBV3-1 combines with J gene TRBJ2-3, with D uncertain. Germline V gene data show CDR1 as LGHDT and CDR2 as YNNKEL (reference sequence). Trimming took 1 base from V and 2 from J, leaving 7 bases between them. The CDR3 spans 14 residues. The CDR3 nucleotides are TGTGCCAGCAGCCAAGGCCAGGACACAGATACGCAGTATTTT. Translated: CASSQGQDTDTQYF.

This chain links TRBV9 with TRBJ2-7; D is possibly TRBD2 (5 bases). Trimming pared 2 bases from V and 1 base from J, leaving 10 bases between. CDR1 is SGDLS, CDR2 YYNGEE, per germline. CDR3 size: 14 residues. The DNA of the CDR3 is TGTGCCAGCAGCGTGAGGACGGGGTCCTACGAGCAGTACTTC. As protein: CASSVRTGSYEQYF.

This clonotype was counted many times. This chain's CDR3 is CASSLTGESTRNEKLFF. For the CDR3, the DNA is TGTGCCAGCAGCTTAACGGGAGAGAGTACAAGAAATGAAAAACTGTTTTTT. The chain couples TRBV7-3 to TRBJ1-4; the D is unclear. V gave up 0 bases and J gave up 5 bases, with 16 bases separating them. The CDR3 is 17 amino acids. From germline, CDR1 is SGHTA and CDR2 FQGTGA.

The chain is built from TRBV25-1 and TRBJ1-1; no reliable D call. Germline V lookup: CDR1 MGHDK, CDR2 SYGVNS. The CDR3 length is 15 residues. Trimming took 8 bases from V and 1 from J, leaving 17 bases between them. In DNA, the CDR3 is TGTGCCAGCGCGTCGTGGGCGACTAGGAACACTGAAGCTTTCTTT. Protein: CASASWATRNTEAFF.

The rearrangement uses TRBV5-5 and TRBJ2-7, with a weak D call TRBD1 (6 bases). This CDR3 is built from 16 residues. Trimming removed 4 bases at V and 0 bases at J, with 17 bases between. Germline V gives CDR1 SGHKS, CDR2 YYEKEE (reference sequence). The chain's CDR3 is CASSKNPGHLSYEQYF. The CDR3 coding sequence is TGTGCCAGCAGCAAGAACCCGGGACACCTCTCCTACGAGCAGTACTTC.

The chain joins TRBV29-1 to TRBJ2-5; a possible D gene is TRBD1 (5 bases). Germline V gene data show CDR1 as SQVTM and CDR2 as ANQGSEA. Between the trimmed V and J ends, which lost 5 bases and 2 bases, there was a span of 12 bases. The CDR3 runs to 13 residues. The CDR3 spells CSVNGANQETQYF. The CDR3 DNA reads TGCAGCGTTAATGGGGCAAATCAAGAGACCCAGTACTTC. Full variable domain (rest looked up from reference TRBV29-1 and TRBJ2-5): SAVISQKPSRDICQRGTSLTIQCQVDSQVTMMFWYRQQPGQSLTLIATANQGSEATYESGFVIDKFPISRPNLTFSTLTVSNMSPEDSSIYLCSVNGANQETQYFGPGTRLLVL.

This sequence joins TRBV7-9 and TRBJ1-2; 8 nucleotides agree with TRBD1. The CDR3 loop spans 13 amino acids. V was clipped by 5 bases and J by 6 bases; unmatched bases: 5. Germline V gene sequence: CDR1 SEHNR, CDR2 FQNEAQ (reference sequence). The CDR3 DNA reads as TGTGCCAGCAGCGCTGCACAGGGGGATGGCTACACCTTC. Protein: CASSAAQGDGYTF.

This clonotype was seen just once. This sequence joins TRBV7-2 and TRBJ2-7; TRBD1 matches at 11 bases. The CDR3 sequence is 15 residues long. CDR1 and CDR2 from the germline V gene are SGHTA and FQGNSA. J lost 0 bases, V lost 5 bases, and 3 bases had no gene match. The CDR3 DNA is TGTGCCAGCAGCGAGGACAGGGGGCTCTCCTACGAGCAGTACTTC. Residues: CASSEDRGLSYEQYF.

This clonotype was seen only a few times. The V call is TRBV27, the J call TRBJ1-2; the match to TRBD1 covers 7 bases. V trimming: 0 bases; J trimming: 2 bases; junction bases outside the gene matches: 9. Looked up from germline, CDR1 is MNHEY and CDR2 is SMNVEV (reference sequence). This CDR3 region has 17 residues. The CDR3 region is CASSLSITGVANYGYTF. CDR3 nucleotides: TGTGCCAGCAGTTTATCGATAACAGGGGTGGCCAACTATGGCTACACCTTC.

This clonotype showed up many times. The V gene is TRBV20-1, the J gene TRBJ1-1; D is unresolved. Trimming removed 6 bases at V and 4 bases at J, with 18 bases between. The germline gives CDR1 DFQATT, CDR2 SNEGSKA (reference sequence). The CDR3 spans 14 residues. CDR3 sequence: CSAENTNWSTEAFF. Here the CDR3 DNA reads TGCAGTGCCGAAAACACAAACTGGAGCACTGAAGCTTTCTTT.

V is TRBV10-3 and J is TRBJ2-6; D is uncertain. Per the germline V gene, CDR1 is ENHRY and CDR2 is SYGVKD. The V and J ends lost 3 bases and 0 bases respectively, with 12 bases between them. CDR3 length: 17 residues. CDR3 sequence (DNA): TGTGCCATCAGTGACCCTGGACGGGCCTCTGGGGCCAACGTCCTGACTTTC. This encodes CAISDPGRASGANVLTF.

This clonotype was seen just once. The chain uses TRBV25-1 and TRBJ2-5; 9 bases are shared with TRBD1. Germline lookup yields CDR1 MGHDK and CDR2 SYGVNS. CDR3 length: 15 residues. Losses at the gene ends were 9 bases for V and 4 bases for J; bases not matched to a gene: 12. CDR3 sequence: CASSRTTGGAETQYF. CDR3 in DNA: TGTGCCAGTAGCCGGACGACAGGGGGGGCAGAGACCCAGTACTTC.

Sample share makes this clonotype medium-sized. This rearrangement joins TRBV2 to TRBJ2-1; 11 positions match TRBD2. CDR3 size: 15 residues. The V segment lost 8 bases and the J segment 5 bases; nucleotides outside the gene matches: 8. The germline gives CDR1 SNHLY, CDR2 FYNNEI. CDR3 sequence (DNA): TGTGCCAGCGGTCGACCGGGACTAGCGGACAATGAGCAGTTCTTC. Protein: CASGRPGLADNEQFF.